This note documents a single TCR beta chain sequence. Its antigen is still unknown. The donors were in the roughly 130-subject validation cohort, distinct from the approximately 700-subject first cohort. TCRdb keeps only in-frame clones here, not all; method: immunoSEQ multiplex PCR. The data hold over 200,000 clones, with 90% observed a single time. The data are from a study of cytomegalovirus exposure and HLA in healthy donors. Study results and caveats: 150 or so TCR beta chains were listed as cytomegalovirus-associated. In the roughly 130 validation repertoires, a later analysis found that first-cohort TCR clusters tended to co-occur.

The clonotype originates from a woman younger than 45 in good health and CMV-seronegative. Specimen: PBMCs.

CDR3 protein: CASTDPGQGNRGYTF. For the CDR3, the DNA is TGTGCCAGCACCGACCCGGGACAGGGCAATCGGGGCTACACCTTC. The J gene is TRBJ1-2, the V gene TRBV2, with 9 bases aligning to TRBD1. Losses at the gene ends were 7 bases for V and 8 bases for J; bases not matched to a gene: 14. The V gene's germline CDR1 is SNHLY and CDR2 FYNNEI. The CDR3 is 15 residues long.